Sequencing of this T cell receptor (beta chain) was carried out in a study of blood T cells in healthy people across ages. A second PCR, run for about 7 to 11 cycles, used a sample-barcoded 5' primer plus a J-beta primer mix. Via MiXCR, TCRdb re-called the 5' RACE reads, giving one row per CDR3 protein. The table shows some 1,500,000 distinct CDR3 sequences, with roughly two fifths occurring only once. The CDR3 totals 15 residues. CDR1 SGHTA and CDR2 FQGNSA come from the germline V gene. V trimming: 1 base; J trimming: 11 bases; junction bases outside the gene matches: 12. Sequenced: blood. The TCR comes from a woman aged 18-29 years in good health. The rearrangement uses TRBV7-2 and TRBJ1-1, with 8 bases that match TRBD1. CDR3 bases: TGTGCCAGCAGCTTAGAGATAGGGCGACAGGGGAGTGCTTTCTTT. Its protein is CASSLEIGRQGSAFF.